The source of this TCR beta chain is a study of T cells in Graves' hyperthyroidism and ophthalmopathy. This CDR3 is 13 amino acids long. Per the germline V gene, CDR1 is MNHNS and CDR2 is SASEGT. The V gene lost 6 bases and the J gene lost 2 bases, with 11 bases spanning the gap. RNA transcripts yielded amplified TCR beta CDR3 regions. TCR CDR3 underwent first-round RT-PCR with the HTBI primer set. TCRdb itself ran the multiplex PCR reads through MiXCR, one entry per CDR3 protein. Here the sample spans hundreds of thousands of distinct CDR3 sequences, 14% being singletons. Absent ophthalmopathy progression within 18 months defined stable Graves' hyperthyroidism. The source of the PBMCs was 8 to 10 ml of fresh peripheral blood. Findings of the study overall: Ophthalmopathy and stable hyperthyroidism were told apart by a 13 V-J model.

For this clonotype: Its antigen remains unidentified.

The material sequenced was blood. This rearrangement joins TRBV6-1 to TRBJ2-7, with a weak D call TRBD1 (5 bases). The source of this sequence is a middle-aged woman with Graves' hyperthyroidism. CDR3 sequence: CASSPQDTYEQYF. The CDR3 DNA reads as TGTGCCAGCAGCCCACAGGACACCTACGAGCAGTACTTC.